The clone carrying this TCR beta chain was observed at least ten times. The sample is drawn from a study of T-cell reconstitution after alpha-beta-depleted transplantation in children. The TCRbeta library incorporated unique molecular identifiers. TCRdb reprocessed the PCR reads via MiXCR and lists one record per CDR3 protein. The sample yields almost 500,000 distinct CDR3 sequences, around 13% seen once. Germline CDR1 is ENHRY and CDR2 is SYGVKD. V lost 2 bases and J lost 3, with 11 bases in between. CDR3 length: 15 residues. The sequence was collected from a human donor who donated a stem cell graft to a child with combined immunodeficiency. The sample here was PBMCs from the stem cell graft donor, taken from the stem cell graft. This chain links TRBV10-3 with TRBJ2-1, with a possible D match to TRBD2 (7 bases). CDR3 region: CAISEGGGDYNEQFF. CDR3 DNA sequence: TGTGCCATCAGTGAGGGCGGGGGCGACTACAATGAGCAGTTCTTC.